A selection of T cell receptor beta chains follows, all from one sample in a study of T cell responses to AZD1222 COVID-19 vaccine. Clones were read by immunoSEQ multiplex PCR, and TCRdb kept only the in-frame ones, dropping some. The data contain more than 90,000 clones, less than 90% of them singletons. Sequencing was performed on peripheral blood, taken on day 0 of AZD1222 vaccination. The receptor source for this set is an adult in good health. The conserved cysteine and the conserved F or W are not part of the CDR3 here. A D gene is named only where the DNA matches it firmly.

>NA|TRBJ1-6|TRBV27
ASSLSSSYNSPLH
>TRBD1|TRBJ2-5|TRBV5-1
ASSTDRGQETQY
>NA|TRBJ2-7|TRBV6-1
ASSEFVGVESYEQY
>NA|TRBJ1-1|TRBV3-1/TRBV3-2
ASSLNPNTEAF
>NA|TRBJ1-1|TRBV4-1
ASSHPGKNTEAF
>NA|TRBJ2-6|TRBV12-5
ASRGYGANVLT
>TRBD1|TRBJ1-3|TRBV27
ASSLSGQGRNTIY
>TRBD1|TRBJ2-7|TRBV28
ASSRIRTGSAYEQY
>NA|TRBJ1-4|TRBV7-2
ASSSQGRGEKLF
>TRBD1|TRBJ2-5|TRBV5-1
ASSLDIGTGAQETQY
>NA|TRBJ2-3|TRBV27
ASSLLDSYTDTQY
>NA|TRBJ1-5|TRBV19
ASSGQDLYSNQPQH
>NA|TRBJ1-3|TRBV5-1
ASSLDTSGNTIY
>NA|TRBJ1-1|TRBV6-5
ASKLGGMNTEAF
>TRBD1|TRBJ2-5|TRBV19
ASKRGGTGPQETQY
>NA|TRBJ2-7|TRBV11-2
ASSSGPSREYEQY
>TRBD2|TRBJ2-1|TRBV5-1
ASSRTSGPYNEQF
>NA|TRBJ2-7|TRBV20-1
SASGNDEQY
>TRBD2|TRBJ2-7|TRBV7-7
ASSVASGSTYEQY
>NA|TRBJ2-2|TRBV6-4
ASSVGRDTGELF
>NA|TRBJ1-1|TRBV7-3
ASSKGGSTEAF
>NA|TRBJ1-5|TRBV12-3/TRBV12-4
ASSPLDQPQH
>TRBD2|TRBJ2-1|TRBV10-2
ASSFGTSGTGLEQF
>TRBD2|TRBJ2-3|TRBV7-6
ASSLGGGSADTQY
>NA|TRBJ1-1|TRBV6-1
ASSEATWTEAF
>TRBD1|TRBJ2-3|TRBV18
ASSEQGAFRQDTQY
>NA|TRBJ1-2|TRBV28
ASSFARAGYT
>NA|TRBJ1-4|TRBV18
ASRPDGTNEKLF
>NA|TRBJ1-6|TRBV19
ASNGRSRNSPLH
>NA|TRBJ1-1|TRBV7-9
ASSPSWGVDTEAF
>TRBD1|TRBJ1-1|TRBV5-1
ASSPPRTGNDYTEAF
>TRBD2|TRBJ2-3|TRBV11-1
ASSPRLLAADTQY
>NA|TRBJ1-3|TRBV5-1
ASSLAPGRYNTIY
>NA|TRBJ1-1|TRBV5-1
ASSDGRVLNTEAF
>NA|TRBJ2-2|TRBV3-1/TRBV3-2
ASSHRGQGNTGELF
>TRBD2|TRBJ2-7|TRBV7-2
ASNLAGVVHEQY
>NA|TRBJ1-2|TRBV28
ASSSGGPSGYT
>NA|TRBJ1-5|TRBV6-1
ASSEAYKGQPQH
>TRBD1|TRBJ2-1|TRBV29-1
SVGQGLGGQF
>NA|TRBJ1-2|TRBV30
AWSPRGYGYT
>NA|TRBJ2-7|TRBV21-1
ASSKSWDRTYEQY
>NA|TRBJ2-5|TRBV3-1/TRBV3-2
ASSPQGTYKETQY
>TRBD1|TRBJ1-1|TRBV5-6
ASSFRPDRGRNEAF
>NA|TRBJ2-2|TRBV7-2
ASSLTSPNTGELF
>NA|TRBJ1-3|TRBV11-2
ASSPQTGNTIY
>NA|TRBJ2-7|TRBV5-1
ASSEGAGEQY
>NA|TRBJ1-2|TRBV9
ASTTGEFYGYT
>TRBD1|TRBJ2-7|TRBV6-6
ASSYVGQTGEQY